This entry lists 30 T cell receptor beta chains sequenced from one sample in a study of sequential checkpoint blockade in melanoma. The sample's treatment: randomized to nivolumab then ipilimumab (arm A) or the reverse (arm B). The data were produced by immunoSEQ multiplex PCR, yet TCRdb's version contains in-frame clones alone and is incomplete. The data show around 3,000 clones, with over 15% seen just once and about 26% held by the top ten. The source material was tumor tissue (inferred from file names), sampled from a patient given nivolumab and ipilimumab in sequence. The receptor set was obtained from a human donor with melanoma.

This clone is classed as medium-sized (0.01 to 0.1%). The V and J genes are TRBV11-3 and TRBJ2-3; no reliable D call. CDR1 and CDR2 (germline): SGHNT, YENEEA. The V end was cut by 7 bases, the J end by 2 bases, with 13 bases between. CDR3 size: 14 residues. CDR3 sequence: CASTSGPHTDTQYF. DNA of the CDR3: TGTGCCAGCACTTCCGGGCCCCACACAGATACGCAGTATTTT.

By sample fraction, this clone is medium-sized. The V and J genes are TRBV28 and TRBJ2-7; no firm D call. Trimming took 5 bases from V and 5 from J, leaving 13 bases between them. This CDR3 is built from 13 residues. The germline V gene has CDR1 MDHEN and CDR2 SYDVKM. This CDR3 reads CASSPSGGDEQYV. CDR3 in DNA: TGTGCCAGCAGTCCGTCGGGCGGCGACGAGCAGTACGTC.

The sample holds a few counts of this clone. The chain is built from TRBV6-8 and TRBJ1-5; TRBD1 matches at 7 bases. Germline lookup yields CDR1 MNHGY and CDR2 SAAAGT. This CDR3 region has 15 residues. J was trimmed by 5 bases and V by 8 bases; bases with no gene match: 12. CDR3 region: CASAEMTGLDQPQHF. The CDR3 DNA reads TGTGCCAGCGCGGAAATGACAGGGCTTGATCAGCCCCAGCATTTT.

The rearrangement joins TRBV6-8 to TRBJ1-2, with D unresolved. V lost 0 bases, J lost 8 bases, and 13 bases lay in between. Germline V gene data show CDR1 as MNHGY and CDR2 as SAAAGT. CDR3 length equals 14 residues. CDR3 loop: CASSYSGGRGGYTF. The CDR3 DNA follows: TGTGCCAGCAGTTACTCGGGAGGGCGCGGCGGCTACACCTTC.

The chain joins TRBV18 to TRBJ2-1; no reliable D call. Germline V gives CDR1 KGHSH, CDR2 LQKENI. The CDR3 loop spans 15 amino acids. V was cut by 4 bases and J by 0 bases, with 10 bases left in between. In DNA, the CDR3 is TGTGCCAGCTCACAGAAGGGCGGCTCCTACAATGAGCAGTTCTTC. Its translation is CASSQKGGSYNEQFF.

Here the CDR3 DNA reads TGTGCCAGTACCAAAGCGGGGATCACAGATACGCAGTATTTT. Translation gives CASTKAGITDTQYF. V is TRBV19 and J is TRBJ2-3; TRBD2 aligns across 7 bases. V lost 7 bases to trimming and J lost 2 bases; unmatched junction nucleotides: 6. The CDR3 contains 14 residues. Per germline, CDR1 LNHDA and CDR2 SQIVND (reference sequence).

The CDR3: CASSQEGPGRRGALDPQYF. CDR3 DNA sequence: TGTGCCAGCAGCCAAGAAGGCCCCGGGAGGCGGGGGGCCCTAGATCCCCAGTACTTC. J is TRBJ2-5 and V is TRBV14; 8 nucleotides align to TRBD2. CDR3 size: 19 residues. Trimming cost V 0 bases and J 9 bases; bases outside gene matches: 21. Germline CDR1 is SGHDN and CDR2 is FVKESK.

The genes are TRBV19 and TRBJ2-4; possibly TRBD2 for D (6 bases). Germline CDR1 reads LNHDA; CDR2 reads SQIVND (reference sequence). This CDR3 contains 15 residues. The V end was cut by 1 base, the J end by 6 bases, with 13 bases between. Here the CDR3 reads CASSIARVGGNIQYF. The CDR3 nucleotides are TGTGCCAGTAGTATAGCGAGGGTGGGGGGAAACATTCAGTACTTC.

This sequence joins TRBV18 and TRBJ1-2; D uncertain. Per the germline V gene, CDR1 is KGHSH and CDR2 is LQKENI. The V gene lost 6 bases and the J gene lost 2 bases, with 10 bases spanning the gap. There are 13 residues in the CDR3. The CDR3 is CASSPAQNYGYTF. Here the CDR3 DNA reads TGTGCCAGCTCCCCGGCACAAAACTATGGCTACACCTTC.

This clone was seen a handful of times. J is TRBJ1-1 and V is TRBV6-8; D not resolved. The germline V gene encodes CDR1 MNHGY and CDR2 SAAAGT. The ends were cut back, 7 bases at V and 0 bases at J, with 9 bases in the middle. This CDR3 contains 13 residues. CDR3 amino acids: CASTDTMNTEAFF. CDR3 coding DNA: TGTGCCAGCACCGATACGATGAACACTGAAGCTTTCTTT.

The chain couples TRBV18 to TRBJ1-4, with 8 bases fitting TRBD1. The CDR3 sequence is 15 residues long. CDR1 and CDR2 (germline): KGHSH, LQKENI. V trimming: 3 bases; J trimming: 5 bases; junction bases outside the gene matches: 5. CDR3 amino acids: CASSPRTGSNEKLFF. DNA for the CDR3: TGTGCCAGCTCACCTCGGACAGGGTCAAATGAAAAACTGTTTTTT.

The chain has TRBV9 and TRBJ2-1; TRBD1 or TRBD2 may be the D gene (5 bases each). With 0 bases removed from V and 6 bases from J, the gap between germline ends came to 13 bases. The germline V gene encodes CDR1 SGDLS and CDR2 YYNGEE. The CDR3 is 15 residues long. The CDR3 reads CASSVVSSGGNEQFF. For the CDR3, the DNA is TGTGCCAGCAGCGTAGTTAGTAGTGGGGGCAATGAGCAGTTCTTC.

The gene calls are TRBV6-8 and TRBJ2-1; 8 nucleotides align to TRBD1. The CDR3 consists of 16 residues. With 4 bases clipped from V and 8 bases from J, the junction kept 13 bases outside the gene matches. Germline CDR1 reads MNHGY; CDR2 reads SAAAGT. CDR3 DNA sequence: TGTGCCAGCAGTTTTCCCGGGACAGGCATGTTGGATGAGCAGTTCTTC. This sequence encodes CASSFPGTGMLDEQFF.

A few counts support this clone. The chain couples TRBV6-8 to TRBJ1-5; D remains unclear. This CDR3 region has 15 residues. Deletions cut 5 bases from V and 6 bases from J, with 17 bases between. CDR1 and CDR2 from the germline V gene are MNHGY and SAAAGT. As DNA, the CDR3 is TGTGCCAGCAGTGACTTCCGGGGTGGAGGTCAGCCCCAGCATTTT. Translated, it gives CASSDFRGGGQPQHF.

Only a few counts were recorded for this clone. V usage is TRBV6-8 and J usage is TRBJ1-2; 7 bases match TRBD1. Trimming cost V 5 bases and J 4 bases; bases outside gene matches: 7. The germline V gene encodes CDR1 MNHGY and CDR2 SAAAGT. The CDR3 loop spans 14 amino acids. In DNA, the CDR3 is TGTGCCAGCAGTCCCCTGACAGGGAGCTATGGCTACACCTTC. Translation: CASSPLTGSYGYTF.

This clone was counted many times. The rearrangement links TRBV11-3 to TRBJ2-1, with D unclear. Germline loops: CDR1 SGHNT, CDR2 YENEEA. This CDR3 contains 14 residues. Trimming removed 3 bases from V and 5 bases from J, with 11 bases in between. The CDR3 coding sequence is TGTGCCAGCAGCTTGTCGACCGAGCACAATGAGCAGTTCTTC. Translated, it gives CASSLSTEHNEQFF.

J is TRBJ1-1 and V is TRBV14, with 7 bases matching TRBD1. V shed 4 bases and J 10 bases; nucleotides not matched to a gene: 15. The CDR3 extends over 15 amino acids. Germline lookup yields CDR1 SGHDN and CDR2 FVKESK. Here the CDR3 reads CASSRPTGQPRRAFF. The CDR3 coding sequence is TGTGCCAGCAGCCGGCCTACGGGACAGCCCCGACGAGCTTTCTTT.

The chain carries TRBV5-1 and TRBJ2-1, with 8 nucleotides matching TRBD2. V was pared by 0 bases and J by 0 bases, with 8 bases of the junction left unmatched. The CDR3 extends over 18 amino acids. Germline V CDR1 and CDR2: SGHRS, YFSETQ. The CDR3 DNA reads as TGCGCCAGCAGCTTGGACGGGGGGGGTAGAGTCTCCTACAATGAGCAGTTCTTC. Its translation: CASSLDGGGRVSYNEQFF.

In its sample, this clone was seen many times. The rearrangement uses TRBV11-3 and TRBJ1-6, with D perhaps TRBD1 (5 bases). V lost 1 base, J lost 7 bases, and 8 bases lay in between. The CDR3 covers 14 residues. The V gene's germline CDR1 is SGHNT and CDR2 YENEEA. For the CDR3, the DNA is TGTGCCAGCAGCTTAGTCAGGGACAATTCACCCCTCCACTTT. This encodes CASSLVRDNSPLHF. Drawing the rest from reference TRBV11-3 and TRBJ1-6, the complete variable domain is EAGVVQSPRYKIIEKKQPVAFWCNPISGHNTLYWYLQNLGQGPELLIRYENEEAVDDSQLPKDRFSAERLKGVDSTLKIQPAELGDSAVYLCASSLVRDNSPLHFGNGTRLTVT.

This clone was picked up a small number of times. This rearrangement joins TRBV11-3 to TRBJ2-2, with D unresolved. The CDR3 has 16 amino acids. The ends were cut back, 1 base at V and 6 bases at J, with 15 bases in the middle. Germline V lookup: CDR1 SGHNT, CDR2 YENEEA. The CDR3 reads CASSLGGVDRAGELFF. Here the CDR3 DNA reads TGTGCCAGCAGCTTAGGGGGTGTAGATAGGGCCGGGGAGCTGTTTTTT.

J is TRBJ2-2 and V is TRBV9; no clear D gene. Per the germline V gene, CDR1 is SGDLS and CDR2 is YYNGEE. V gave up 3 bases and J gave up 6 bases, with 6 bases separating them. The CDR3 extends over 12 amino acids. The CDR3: CASSADSGELFF. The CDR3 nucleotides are TGTGCCAGCAGCGCCGATTCCGGGGAGCTGTTTTTT.

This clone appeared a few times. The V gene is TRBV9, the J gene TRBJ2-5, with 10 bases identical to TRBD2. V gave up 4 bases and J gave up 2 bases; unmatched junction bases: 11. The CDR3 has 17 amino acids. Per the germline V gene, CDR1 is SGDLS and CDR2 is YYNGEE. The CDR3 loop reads CASSPPERGGRQETQYF. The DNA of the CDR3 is TGTGCCAGCAGCCCCCCCGAGCGGGGGGGGCGGCAAGAGACCCAGTACTTC.

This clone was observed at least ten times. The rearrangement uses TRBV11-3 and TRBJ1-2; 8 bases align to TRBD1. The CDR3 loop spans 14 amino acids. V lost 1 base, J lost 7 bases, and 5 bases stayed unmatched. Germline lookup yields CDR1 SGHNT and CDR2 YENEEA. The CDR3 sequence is CASSLGQGWGGYTF. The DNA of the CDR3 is TGTGCCAGCAGCTTAGGACAGGGGTGGGGTGGCTACACCTTC.

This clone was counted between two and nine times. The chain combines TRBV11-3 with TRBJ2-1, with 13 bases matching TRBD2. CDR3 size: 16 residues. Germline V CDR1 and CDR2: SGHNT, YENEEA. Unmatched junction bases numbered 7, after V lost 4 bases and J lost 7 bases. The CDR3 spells CASSYTPGLAGNEQFF. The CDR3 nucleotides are TGTGCCAGCAGCTACACACCGGGACTAGCGGGAAATGAGCAGTTCTTC.

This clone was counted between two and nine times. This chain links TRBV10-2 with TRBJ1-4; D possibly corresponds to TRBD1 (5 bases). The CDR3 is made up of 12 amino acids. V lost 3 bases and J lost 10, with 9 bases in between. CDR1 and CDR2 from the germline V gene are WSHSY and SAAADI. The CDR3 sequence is CASSEGEGKLFF. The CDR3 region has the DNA TGCGCCAGCAGTGAAGGGGAGGGAAAACTGTTTTTT.

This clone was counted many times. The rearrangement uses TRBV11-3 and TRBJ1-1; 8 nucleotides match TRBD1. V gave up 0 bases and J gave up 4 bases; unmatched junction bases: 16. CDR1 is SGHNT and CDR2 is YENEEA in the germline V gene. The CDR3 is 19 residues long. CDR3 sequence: CASSLDPGQGYSIGTEAFF. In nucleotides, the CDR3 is TGTGCCAGCAGCTTAGACCCCGGACAGGGCTATTCCATCGGCACTGAAGCTTTCTTT.

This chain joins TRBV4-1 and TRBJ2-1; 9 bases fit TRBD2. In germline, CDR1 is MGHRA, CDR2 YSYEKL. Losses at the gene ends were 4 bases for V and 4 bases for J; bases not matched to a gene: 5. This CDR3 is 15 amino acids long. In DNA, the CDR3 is TGCGCCAGCAGCCCGCTAGCGGGGATATACAATGAGCAGTTCTTC. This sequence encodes CASSPLAGIYNEQFF.

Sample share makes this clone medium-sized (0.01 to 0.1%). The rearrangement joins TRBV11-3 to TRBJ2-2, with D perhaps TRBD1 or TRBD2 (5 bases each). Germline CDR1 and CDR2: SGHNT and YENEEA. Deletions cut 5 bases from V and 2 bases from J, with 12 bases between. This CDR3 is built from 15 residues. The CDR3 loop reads CASSQRRGNTGELFF. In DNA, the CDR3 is TGTGCCAGCAGCCAACGACGGGGCAACACCGGGGAGCTGTTTTTT.

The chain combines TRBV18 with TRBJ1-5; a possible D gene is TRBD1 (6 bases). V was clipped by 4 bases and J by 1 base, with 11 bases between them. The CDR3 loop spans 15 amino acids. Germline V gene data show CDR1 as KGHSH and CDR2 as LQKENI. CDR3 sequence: CASSQLGGSNQPQHF. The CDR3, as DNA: TGTGCCAGCTCACAACTAGGGGGGAGCAATCAGCCCCAGCATTTT.

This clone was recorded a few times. The CDR3 here is CAISESKGLRQGIREQYV. Written as DNA, the CDR3 is TGTGCCATCAGTGAGTCGAAAGGCCTGCGACAGGGTATTAGGGAGCAGTACGTC. The chain combines TRBV10-3 with TRBJ2-7, with 7 bases identical to TRBD1. Germline assignment: CDR1 ENHRY and CDR2 SYGVKD. With V trimmed by 0 bases and J by 7 bases, 18 bases remained unmatched. The CDR3 has 18 residues.